Listed below are T cell receptor beta chains from one sample, sequenced in a study of T-cell memory formation after mild COVID-19. TCRdb recomputed calls from the 5' RACE reads with MiXCR, one row per CDR3 protein. The repertoire holds about 190,000 distinct CDR3 sequences, with around 17% as singletons. The sample comprised PBMCs or a T cell subset sorted from them (not recorded which). The origin of the receptors is an adult woman who had mild COVID-19 (a few samples of this study predate the infection). Cell type and time point are not known. Each CDR3 is given with its conserved first and last residue. The order of the fields is clone size, V gene, J gene, CDR3 length, D gene, CDR3 DNA, CDR3 protein. A D gene is named only where the DNA matches it firmly. Clone size is shown for a subset of rows, as once, few, many or a class of expanded clone.

>NA|TRBV19|TRBJ2-5|14|TRBD2
TGTGCCAGTAGTGCCTCCGGGACTAGCAAGACCCAGTACTTC
CASSASGTSKTQYF
>few|TRBV25-1|TRBJ2-7|14|NA
TGTGCCAGCACCCGAGACGGTTTAACCTACGAGCAGTACTTC
CASTRDGLTYEQYF
>many|TRBV4-2|TRBJ2-3|15|NA
TGTGCCAGCAGCCCAAGGAGCCTTTACACAGATACGCAGTATTTT
CASSPRSLYTDTQYF
>many|TRBV20-1|TRBJ2-1|15|TRBD2
TGCAGTGCTAGAAGACTAGCGGGTTCCTACAATGAGCAGTTCTTC
CSARRLAGSYNEQFF
>few|TRBV2|TRBJ2-7|13|TRBD1
TGTGCCAGCAGGATGACAGGGGTCAGCGAGCAGTACTTC
CASRMTGVSEQYF
>many|TRBV5-1|TRBJ2-7|13|TRBD2
TGCGCCAGCAGGTGGGGGGGAACCTACGAGCAGTACTTC
CASRWGGTYEQYF
>NA|TRBV5-1|TRBJ1-1|16|TRBD1
TGCGCCAGCAGCTTGGGACAGGGGGCGATCAACACTGAAGCTTTCTTT
CASSLGQGAINTEAFF
>few|TRBV5-1|TRBJ2-7|13|TRBD2
TGCGCCAGCAGCAGGGGAGGGTATAGCGAGCAGTACTTC
CASSRGGYSEQYF
>few|TRBV10-3|TRBJ2-7|13|NA
TGTGCCATCAGTGATTACGCCGGGGGCGAGCAGTACTTC
CAISDYAGGEQYF
>NA|TRBV5-1|TRBJ1-4|14|NA
TGCGCCAGCAGCTCAGGACCAACTAATGAAAAACTGTTTTTT
CASSSGPTNEKLFF